This T cell receptor (beta chain) was recovered during a study of cytomegalovirus exposure and HLA in healthy donors (dated by TCRdb to about 2017). At the level of the whole study: According to an earlier analysis of several hundred of the donors, 150 million to 200 million T cells yielded roughly 110 million unique TCR beta sequences and approximately 280 Gb of sequence data. Approximately 300 gigabases of sequencing data and 70 million to 100 million unique TCR sequences were included in an early release covering about 700 HLA-typed donors. Of the roughly 400 genotyped donors, less than 90% were placed in the genetic ancestry cluster associated with self-reported Caucasian donors. The study was designed to test whether signatures of past pathogen exposure could be identified by cataloging public T cell receptors. Using immunosequencing, the study profiled T cell repertoires from 550 to 750 subjects and related those repertoires to cytomegalovirus serostatus. A separate validation cohort of approximately 130 different subjects was used in addition to the approximately 610-subject first cohort. To predict cytomegalovirus infection status, the study combined high-throughput TCR immunosequencing, statistical association of individual TCRs with disease status, and machine learning. A later analysis re-analyzed previously published TCR beta repertoires from 550 to 700 donors and added high-resolution HLA genotyping to study TCR occurrence patterns. Rather than using new phenotypic data, the later analysis identified candidate immune exposures from TCR beta sequences and from how often those sequences occurred across donors. An earlier analysis of fewer than 700 of the donors applied high-throughput TCR beta sequencing to assess whether each TCR beta V gene segment acted as functional or pseudogenic. Donor age, sex, ethnicity and CMV serostatus were compiled together with the repertoire data. A later genetic analysis took genome-wide SNP genotypes for 398 of the 666 donors and used that subset as a discovery cohort. All discovery cohort repertoires had been generated using a single sequencing platform. Class I and class II HLA loci were covered by the typing at four-digit resolution. Typing coverage differed by locus: A, B, C, DRB1 and DQB1 were typed in roughly 629-630 donors, DQA1 in 522, DPA1 in nearly 610, and DPB1 in approximately 450. Five DR-DQ haplotypes were handled as single units for association and clustering, since linkage in the cohort was strong. On average, around 240,000 unique TCR beta nucleotide sequences were sequenced per donor among 398 genotyped donors of the cohort, with roughly 18% of those sequences being non-productive. What the authors observed across the whole study: Sequencing depth was assumed to be roughly uniform across donors in the presence/absence analyses, though that assumption may not hold. According to a later analysis, most CMV-associated TCR beta chains appeared to be HLA-restricted, and the HLA associations seemed to be driven largely by CMV exposure. While some public TCRs were present in many individuals, most TCR sequences turned up only very rarely across donors. The sequencing pipeline was judged likely to have produced a cluster of highly shared sequence variants as a technical artifact. Several of the top co-occurrence clusters appeared to be linked to parvovirus B19, influenza, CMV and Epstein-Barr virus, according to a later analysis. For the cohort, immune exposure information was limited to CMV serostatus. Assigning TCR associations to individual alleles was difficult when HLA alleles, especially DR and DQ, strongly co-occurred. HLA typing was unavailable for some donors at each locus, so association tests used only the typed subset. In a later analysis, some 17,000 TCR beta sequences were associated with specific HLA alleles at a false discovery rate of 0.05. The 87-base-pair reads could not distinguish some IMGT-functional V segments, including TRBV6-2 and TRBV6-3, so those segments were excluded. The authors suggested that the approach could potentially be extended to other disease states and immunological phenotypes. In this cohort, only TCR beta chains were sequenced, and detectable features were limited by the absence of alpha or paired-chain data. Correlated functional status among segregating V segments might reflect linkage disequilibrium, but an unknown experimental factor could not be ruled out. A later analysis found that HLA-associated TCR beta chains were more clonally expanded and had lower generation probabilities than equally common non-associated chains. In a later analysis, the rate of TCR association differed among HLA loci, with DRB1 alleles having the most associated TCRs and HLA-C alleles having the fewest. A total of 150 or so TCR beta chains were listed by the study as associated with cytomegalovirus. Three of the identified cytomegalovirus-associated TCR beta chains were confirmed in vitro to be specific for cytomegalovirus antigens. In an earlier analysis of around 600 of the donors, most TCR beta V segments were observed in productive rearrangements about 90% or about 30% of the time, broadly matching IMGT annotations. Compared with the roughly 600-donor mean, donors in an Asian-associated ancestry cluster had fewer N-insertions in productive TCRs, according to a later genetic analysis. Approximately 18 rarely observed V segments, including chromosome 9 orphons, were excluded from the earlier analysis of some 590 of the donors because counts were too low. In both the original and validation cohorts, the classifier was reported to diagnose cytomegalovirus status with high specificity and sensitivity. A further reported finding was that TCR beta sequences accurately predicted the HLA-A and HLA-B alleles for most subjects in the first cohort. V-gene and J-gene trimming of TCR beta chains was associated with a missense DCLRE1C variant in a later genetic analysis, and the association was replicated in an independent cohort.

The cysteine opens and the phenylalanine closes a CDR3 of 15 amino acids. The CDR3 DNA has 45 bases and is translated from base 1. Ends trimmed: V by 4 bases, J by 5 bases; bases unmatched to a gene: 8. CDR1 and CDR2, looked up from the germline V gene, are SGHTA and FQGNSA. The cohort was made up of 500 to 850 healthy bone marrow donors. Cohort members were all nominally healthy when sampled, although unrecorded immune exposures were likely present. The donor was CMV seronegative and was included in the group of 352 seronegative cohort members. Every donor gave a peripheral blood sample, and the peripheral blood mononuclear cells from that sample were used for TCR beta sequencing. The Qiagen DNeasy Blood Extraction Kit was used to extract genomic DNA from the blood cell samples. The library was generated by the immunoSEQ multiplex PCR assay. A mixture of 60 forward primers for TCR Vbeta segments and 13 reverse primers for TCR Jbeta segments was used in the multiplex PCR. Amplification of the CDR3 region of rearranged TCR beta genes was performed with a multiplex PCR assay on genomic DNA. Amplified TCR beta libraries were sequenced as 87-base-pair reads on the Illumina HiSeq System. Turning to the authors' computational methods: In a later analysis, around 80 million unique TCR beta chains were counted across the roughly 670 repertoires, and roughly 11 million of these chains were shared by at least two donors. A nearest-neighbor algorithm error-corrected the raw reads and collapsed the reads into unique sequences, merging closely related sequences to remove PCR and sequencing errors. V, D and J gene segments were assigned by aligning CDR3 sequences to IMGT reference sequences. For a sequence to be retained, a match of at least six nucleotides was required to both a V gene segment and a J gene segment. A rearrangement was called productive if the CDR3 had no stop codons and remained in frame with V and J, and every other rearrangement was called non-productive. CDR3 was defined according to IMGT convention as the region running from the second conserved V-encoded cysteine to the conserved J-encoded phenylalanine. The earlier analysis of some 540 of the donors excluded any sequence lacking an unambiguous match to a single V gene segment. An earlier analysis of about 600 of the donors called V segments functional above 56.7% productive rearrangements and segregating when the between-donor standard deviation exceeded 5%. A statistical classification framework was built to diagnose cytomegalovirus status from the catalog of TCR beta chain sequences. In a later analysis, V and J genes were assigned by comparing TCR nucleotide sequences against IMGT/GENE-DB human TR gene sequences. Using the TCRdist pipeline, a later analysis assigned CDR3 sequences along with most-parsimonious VDJ recombination scenarios. In a later analysis, each TCR beta chain was defined by its CDR3 amino acid sequence together with its V-gene family, and reads lacking a unique V-gene family were excluded. To address suspected cross-contamination and a sequencing artifact, a later analysis removed several hundred highly shared, low-generation-probability nucleotide sequences. In a later analysis, a clonal expansion index was calculated for each public chain from normalized within-repertoire ranks of inferred template counts. In a later analysis, generation probabilities were computed with a VDJ recombination model fitted to out-of-frame rearrangements, and the resulting probabilities were checked against IGoR. Hypergeometric tests were used in a later analysis to score TCR-TCR, TCR-HLA and TCR-CMV co-occurrence, with a repertoire-size bias correction applied to the TCR pairs. To estimate false discovery rates, a later analysis permuted the HLA or CMV assignments 20 times. In a later analysis, co-occurring TCRs were grouped using DBSCAN, and TCRdist sequence similarity was added for clustering within HLA-allele-positive subsets. Co-occurrence clustering excluded repertoires with fewer than 30,000 or more than 120,000 public chains, plus five with anomalous nucleotide sharing. TCRdb limited this immuneACCESS table to in-frame rearrangements with V and J called. A share of clones is missing; checked studies link under half to unresolved V genes, and the rest is unexplained. D and trimming come from the DNA, and the V and J calls and clone size come from that table. The sample table records about 120,000 clones; 66% of these occur just once. In total, the top ten clones hold less than 2% of the sample.

This clone turned up a few times. What antigen it recognizes has not been identified. Base-call qualities are not available, and no considerably larger clone is one nucleotide away. Input material: PBMCs. Here the chain combines TRBV7-2 and TRBJ2-7, with 10 middle bases fitting TRBD2. The clonotype comes from a young man in good health and CMV-seronegative. The DNA sequence is as follows: TGTGCCAGCAGCTCCGGACTAGCGGTATACCACGAGCAGTACTTC. Translated, it gives CASSSGLAVYHEQYF.